Presented here are 14 T cell receptor beta chains from one specimen sequenced in a study of CD8+ T cells in alopecia areata. cDNA reverse transcribed from extracted RNA served as the sequencing template. The table came from immunoSEQ multiplex PCR; TCRdb's copy has only in-frame clones and leaves some out. The sample yields around 180,000 clones, under 80% seen once. Indicated treatment: oral pan-JAK inhibitor, 5-10 mg twice daily. The sample consisted of CD4+ T cells sorted from blood, taken at roughly week 49, from a patient treated with tofacitinib. The origin of the receptors is a human donor with alopecia areata.

The gene calls are TRBV7-2 and TRBJ1-2; D is uncertain. The CDR3 is made up of 13 amino acids. Trimming shortened V by 5 bases and J by 8 bases, and 15 bases separated the two germline ends. The germline CDR1 and CDR2 sequences are SGHTA and FQGNSA. The CDR3 spells CASSLTTARGYTF. CDR3 nucleotide sequence: TGTGCCAGCAGCCTCACGACCGCTAGGGGCTACACCTTC.

This clone appeared a few times. This sequence joins TRBV29-1 and TRBJ2-7; D may be TRBD1 (6 bases). The CDR3 runs 14 residues. Looked up from germline, CDR1 is SQVTM and CDR2 is ANQGSEA. V lost 4 bases and J 6 bases, leaving 19 bases between the germline ends. CDR3 nucleotide sequence: TGCAGCGTTGGGTTTTCTACAGGGATGGGCGAGCAGTACTTC. Translating it yields CSVGFSTGMGEQYF.

The genes are TRBV5-1 and TRBJ2-6, with 11 bases matching TRBD2. In germline, CDR1 is SGHRS, CDR2 YFSETQ. This CDR3 region has 18 residues. The V gene end was trimmed by 9 bases and the J gene end by 0 bases; junction bases not matched to a gene: 11. The CDR3 here is CATDTGTSGNSGANVLTF. The CDR3, as DNA: TGCGCCACCGATACCGGGACTAGCGGCAACTCTGGGGCCAACGTCCTGACTTTC. Full variable domain (missing parts from reference TRBV5-1 and TRBJ2-6): KAGVTQTPRYLIKTRGQQVTLSCSPISGHRSVSWYQQTPGQGLQFLFEYFSETQRNKGNFPGRFSGRQFSNSRSEMNVSTLELGDSALYLCATDTGTSGNSGANVLTFGAGSRLTVL.

The J gene is TRBJ2-1, the V gene TRBV29-1; D call uncertain. The V end was cut by 2 bases, the J end by 7 bases, with 15 bases between. There are 14 residues in the CDR3. Germline V gives CDR1 SQVTM, CDR2 ANQGSEA. CDR3 DNA: TGCAGCGTTGAAAGGAACCCCCTGGGGAATGAGCAGTTCTTC. Translating gives CSVERNPLGNEQFF.

The rearrangement links TRBV6-5 to TRBJ1-1, with D perhaps matching TRBD1 (5 bases). Germline CDR1 reads MNHEY; CDR2 reads SVGAGI. This CDR3 comprises 16 residues. The V end lost 4 bases, the J end lost 4 bases, and 19 bases lay between the germline ends. The CDR3 region is CASSSGWGRMGTEAFF. The DNA for the CDR3 is TGTGCCAGCAGTTCGGGTTGGGGGAGAATGGGCACTGAAGCTTTCTTT.

A word on this clone: The junction and the germline gene differ at one end; a read error may be behind it. The chain joins TRBV11-2 to TRBJ1-2, with D maybe TRBD1 (5 bases). The CDR3 runs to 12 residues. Germline V gene data show CDR1 as SGHAT and CDR2 as FQNNGV. CDR3 sequence reads: CASSLDWGPESF. CDR3 nucleotides: TGTGCCAGCAGCTTGGATTGGGGACCTGAGTCCTTC.

In the case of this clone: One end of the junction does not line up with germline, which may come from a read error. J is TRBJ2-1 and V is TRBV11-2; a possible D gene is TRBD2 (6 bases). Germline V gives CDR1 SGHAT, CDR2 FQNNGV. The CDR3 is 15 residues long. CDR3 sequence reads: CASSPEEGSYNEQFF. CDR3 DNA: TGCGCCAGCAGCCCCGAGGAGGGCTCCTACAATGAGCAGTTCTTC.

The chain links TRBV7-2 to TRBJ2-7; 13 positions match TRBD2. Germline V CDR1 and CDR2: SGHTA, FQGNSA. CDR3 size: 15 residues. V lost 4 bases and J lost 4; bases outside the gene matches: 4. The CDR3 loop reads CASSSRLAGGYEQYF. The CDR3 coding sequence is TGTGCCAGCAGCTCGAGACTAGCGGGGGGATACGAGCAGTACTTC.

This clone has just a few counts. The gene calls are TRBV19 and TRBJ1-1; 7 nucleotides match TRBD1. Looked up from germline, CDR1 is LNHDA and CDR2 is SQIVND (reference sequence). The CDR3 totals 15 residues. V dropped 7 bases and J dropped 2; count of bases not matched to a gene: 10. DNA of the CDR3: TGTGCCAGTAAGGGGACAGACGCGCTAAACACTGAAGCTTTCTTT. This translates into CASKGTDALNTEAFF.

The chain employs TRBV29-1 and TRBJ2-7; no definite D call. Germline CDR1 and CDR2: SQVTM and ANQGSEA. This CDR3 has 12 amino acids. V dropped 4 bases and J dropped 2 bases, with 9 bases sitting between them. The CDR3 reads CSVGPSTYEQYF. The CDR3 nucleotides read TGCAGCGTTGGACCATCTACCTACGAGCAGTACTTC.

This rearrangement joins TRBV2 to TRBJ2-7, with D possibly matching TRBD1 (5 bases). The V end was cut by 9 bases, the J end by 3 bases, with 36 bases between. Looked up from germline, CDR1 is SNHLY and CDR2 is FYNNEI. The CDR3 is made up of 20 amino acids. CDR3 coding DNA: TGTGCCAGTACATCGATTACGAGAGAGACAGCCACCACTTTCTTCTACGAGCAGTACTTC. Its protein product is CASTSITRETATTFFYEQYF.

CDR3 sequence: CASSPTPGADNEQFF. The CDR3 coding sequence is TGTGCCAGCAGCCCAACCCCGGGGGCGGACAATGAGCAGTTCTTC. The genes are TRBV13 and TRBJ2-1, with D perhaps being TRBD1 or TRBD2 (6 bases each). Trimming shortened V by 5 bases and J by 5 bases, and 16 bases separated the two germline ends. Germline V lookup: CDR1 PRHDT, CDR2 FYEKMQ (reference sequence). The CDR3 extends over 15 amino acids.

J is TRBJ2-1 and V is TRBV11-2, with 8 bases fitting TRBD2. This CDR3 is 16 amino acids long. The ends lost 7 bases at V and 3 bases at J; junction bases unmatched: 11. Germline assignment: CDR1 SGHAT and CDR2 FQNNGV. CDR3 sequence reads: CASIFGGLAGYNEQFF. The CDR3 DNA reads as TGTGCCAGCATCTTCGGTGGGCTAGCGGGCTACAATGAGCAGTTCTTC.

This clone was seen more than once but under ten times. The chain couples TRBV18 to TRBJ1-1; D unresolved. V gave up 6 bases and J gave up 4 bases, with 9 bases separating them. This CDR3 has 12 amino acids. The germline V gene has CDR1 KGHSH and CDR2 LQKENI. CDR3 region: CASSPAGTEAFF. The DNA for the CDR3 is TGTGCCAGCTCCCCAGCAGGCACTGAAGCTTTCTTT. The whole variable domain, filled in from reference TRBV18 and TRBJ1-1, reads NAGVMQNPRHLVRRRGQEARLRCSPMKGHSHVYWYRQLPEEGLKFMVYLQKENIIDESGMPKERFSAEFPKEGPSILRIQQVVRGDSAAYFCASSPAGTEAFFGQGTRLTVV.